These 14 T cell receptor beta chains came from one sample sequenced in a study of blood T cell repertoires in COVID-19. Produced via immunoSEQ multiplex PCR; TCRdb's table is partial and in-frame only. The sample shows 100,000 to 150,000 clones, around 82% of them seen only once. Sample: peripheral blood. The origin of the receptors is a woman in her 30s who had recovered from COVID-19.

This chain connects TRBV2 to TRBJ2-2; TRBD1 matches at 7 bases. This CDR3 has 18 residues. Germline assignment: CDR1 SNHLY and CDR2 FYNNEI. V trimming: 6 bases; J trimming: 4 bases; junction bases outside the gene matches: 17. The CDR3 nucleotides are TGTGCCAGCAGGGCCCGGGCGCTGCAGGGGGTCGGCACCGGGGAGCTGTTTTTT. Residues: CASRARALQGVGTGELFF.

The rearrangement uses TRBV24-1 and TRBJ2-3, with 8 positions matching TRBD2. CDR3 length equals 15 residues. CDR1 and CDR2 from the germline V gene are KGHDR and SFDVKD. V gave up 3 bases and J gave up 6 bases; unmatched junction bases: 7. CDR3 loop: CATSDPERERDTQYF. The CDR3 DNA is TGTGCCACCAGTGATCCCGAGCGGGAGAGGGATACGCAGTATTTT.

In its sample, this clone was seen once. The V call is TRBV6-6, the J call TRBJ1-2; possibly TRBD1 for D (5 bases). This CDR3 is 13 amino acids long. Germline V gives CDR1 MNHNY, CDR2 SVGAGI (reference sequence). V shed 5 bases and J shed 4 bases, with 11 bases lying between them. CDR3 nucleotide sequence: TGTGCCAGCAGTGATGACAGATCCTATGGCTACACCTTC. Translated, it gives CASSDDRSYGYTF.

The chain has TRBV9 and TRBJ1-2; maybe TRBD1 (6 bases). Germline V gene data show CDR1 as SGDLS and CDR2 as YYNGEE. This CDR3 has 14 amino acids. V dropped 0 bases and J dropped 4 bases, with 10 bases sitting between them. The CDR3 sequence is CASSVAGAGYGYTF. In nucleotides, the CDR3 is TGTGCCAGCAGCGTAGCAGGGGCGGGCTATGGCTACACCTTC.

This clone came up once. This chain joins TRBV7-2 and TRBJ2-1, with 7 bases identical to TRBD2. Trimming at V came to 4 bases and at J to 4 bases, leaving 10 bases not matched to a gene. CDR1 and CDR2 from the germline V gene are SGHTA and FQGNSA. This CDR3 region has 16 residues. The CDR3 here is CASSSSGARRYNEQFF. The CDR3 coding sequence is TGTGCCAGCAGCTCGAGCGGGGCGCGAAGGTACAATGAGCAGTTCTTC. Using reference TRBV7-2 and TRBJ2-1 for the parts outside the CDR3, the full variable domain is GAGVSQSPSNKVTEKGKDVELRCDPISGHTALYWYRQSLGQGLEFLIYFQGNSAPDKSGLPSDRFSAERTGGSVSTLTIQRTQQEDSAVYLCASSSSGARRYNEQFFGPGTRLTVL.

CDR3 bases: TGTGCCAGCAGTCGGAGCTTCCAAGAGACCCAGTACTTC. It specifies CASSRSFQETQYF. The rearrangement links TRBV27 to TRBJ2-5; D remains unclear. The CDR3 length is 13 residues. V was trimmed by 5 bases and J by 1 base, leaving 8 bases between them. CDR1 MNHEY and CDR2 SMNVEV come from the germline V gene (reference sequence).

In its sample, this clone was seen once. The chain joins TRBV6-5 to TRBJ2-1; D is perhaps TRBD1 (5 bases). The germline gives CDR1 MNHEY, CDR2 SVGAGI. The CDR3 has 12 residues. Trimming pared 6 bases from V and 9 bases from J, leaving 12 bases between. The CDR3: CASRPDRGEQFF. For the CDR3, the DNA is TGTGCCAGCAGACCAGATAGGGGTGAGCAGTTCTTC.

CDR3 amino acids: CASTYSSGANVLTF. The CDR3 DNA reads as TGTGCCAGCACTTATTCCTCTGGGGCCAACGTCCTGACTTTC. V gene TRBV5-6 combines with J gene TRBJ2-6, with no clear D. V was cut by 6 bases and J by 0 bases, with 7 bases left in between. This CDR3 has 14 amino acids. In germline, CDR1 is SGHDT, CDR2 YYEEEE.

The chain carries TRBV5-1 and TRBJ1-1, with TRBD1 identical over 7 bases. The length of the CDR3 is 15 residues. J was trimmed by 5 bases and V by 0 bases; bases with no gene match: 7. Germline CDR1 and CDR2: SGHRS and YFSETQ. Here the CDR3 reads CASSLVAPGGTEAFF. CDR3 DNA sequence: TGCGCCAGCAGCTTGGTTGCCCCAGGGGGGACTGAAGCTTTCTTT.

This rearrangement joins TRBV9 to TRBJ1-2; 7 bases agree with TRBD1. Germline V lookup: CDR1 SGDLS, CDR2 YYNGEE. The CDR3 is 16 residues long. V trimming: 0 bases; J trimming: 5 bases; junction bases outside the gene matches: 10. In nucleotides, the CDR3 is TGTGCCAGCAGCGTAGTAGAAAGGGACAGTCGTTATGGCTACACCTTC. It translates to CASSVVERDSRYGYTF. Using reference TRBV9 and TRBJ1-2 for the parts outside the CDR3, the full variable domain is DSGVTQTPKHLITATGQRVTLRCSPRSGDLSVYWYQQSLDQGLQFLIQYYNGEERAKGNILERFSAQQFPDLHSELNLSSLELGDSALYFCASSVVERDSRYGYTFGSGTRLTVV.

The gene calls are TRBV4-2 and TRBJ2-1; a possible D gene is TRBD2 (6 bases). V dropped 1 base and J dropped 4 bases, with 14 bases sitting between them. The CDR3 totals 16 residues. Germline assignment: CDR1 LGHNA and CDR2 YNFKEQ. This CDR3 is CASSQAKVAGYNEQFF. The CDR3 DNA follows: TGTGCCAGCAGCCAAGCCAAGGTCGCGGGATACAATGAGCAGTTCTTC.

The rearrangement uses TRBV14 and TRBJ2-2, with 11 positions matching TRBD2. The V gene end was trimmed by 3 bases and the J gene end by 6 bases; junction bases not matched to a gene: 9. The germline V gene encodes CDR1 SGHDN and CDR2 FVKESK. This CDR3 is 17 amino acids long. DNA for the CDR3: TGTGCCAGCAGCCACGGTAGCGGGAGGGCCCAACCCGGGGAGCTGTTTTTT. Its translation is CASSHGSGRAQPGELFF. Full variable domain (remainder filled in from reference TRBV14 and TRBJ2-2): EAGVTQFPSHSVIEKGQTVTLRCDPISGHDNLYWYRRVMGKEIKFLLHFVKESKQDESGMPNNRFLAERTGGTYSTLKVQPAELEDSGVYFCASSHGSGRAQPGELFFGEGSRLTVL.

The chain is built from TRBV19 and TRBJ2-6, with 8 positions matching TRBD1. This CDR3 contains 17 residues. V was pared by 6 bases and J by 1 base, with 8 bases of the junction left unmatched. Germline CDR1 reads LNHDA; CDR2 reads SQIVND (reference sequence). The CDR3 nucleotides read TGTGCCAGTAGCTGGGACAGGCAGGAGTCTGGGGCCAACGTCCTGACTTTC. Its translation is CASSWDRQESGANVLTF.

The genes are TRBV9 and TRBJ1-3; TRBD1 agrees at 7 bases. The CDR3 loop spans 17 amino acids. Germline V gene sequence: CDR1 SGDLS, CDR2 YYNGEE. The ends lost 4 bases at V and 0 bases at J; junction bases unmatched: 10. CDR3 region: CASSPRQGDFSGNTIYF. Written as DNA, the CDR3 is TGTGCCAGCAGCCCGCGACAGGGTGACTTCTCTGGAAACACCATATATTTT. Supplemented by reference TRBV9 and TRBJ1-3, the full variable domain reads DSGVTQTPKHLITATGQRVTLRCSPRSGDLSVYWYQQSLDQGLQFLIQYYNGEERAKGNILERFSAQQFPDLHSELNLSSLELGDSALYFCASSPRQGDFSGNTIYFGEGSWLTVV.